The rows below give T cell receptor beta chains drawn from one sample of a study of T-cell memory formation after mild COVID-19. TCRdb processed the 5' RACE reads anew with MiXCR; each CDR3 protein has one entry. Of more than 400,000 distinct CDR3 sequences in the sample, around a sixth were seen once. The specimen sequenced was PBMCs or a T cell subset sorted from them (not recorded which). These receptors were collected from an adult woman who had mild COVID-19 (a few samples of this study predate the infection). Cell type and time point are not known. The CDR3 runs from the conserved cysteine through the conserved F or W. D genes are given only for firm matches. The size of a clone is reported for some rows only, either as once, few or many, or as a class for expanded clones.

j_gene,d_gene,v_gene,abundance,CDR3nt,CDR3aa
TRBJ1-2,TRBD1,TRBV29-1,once,TGCAGCGTTTACCCAGGACAGGGGATAGGCTACACCTTC,CSVYPGQGIGYTF
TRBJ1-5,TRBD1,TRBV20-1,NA,TGCAGTGCTAGAAGAAACAGGGGGCGAAGGGGACAGCCCCAGCATTTT,CSARRNRGRRGQPQHF
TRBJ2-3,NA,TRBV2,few,TGTGCCAGCAGGCCCCAGGGAACAGATACGCAGTATTTT,CASRPQGTDTQYF
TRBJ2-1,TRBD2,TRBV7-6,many,TGTGCCAGCAGCCAGGGACTAGCGGGAGGGAATGAGCAGTTCTTC,CASSQGLAGGNEQFF
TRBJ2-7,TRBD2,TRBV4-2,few,TGTGCCAGCAGCCAGGGGGGGACCATGGGCGAGCAGTACTTC,CASSQGGTMGEQYF
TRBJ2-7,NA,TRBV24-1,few,TGTGCCACCAGCTCCCCTACTGTAGGGGATAGCTACGAGCAGTACTTC,CATSSPTVGDSYEQYF
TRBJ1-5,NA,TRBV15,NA,TGTGCCACCCGCAGGGGCGATCAGCCCCAGCATTTT,CATRRGDQPQHF
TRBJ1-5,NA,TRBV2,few,TGTGCCAGCAGTGAAGCCGGGCCCACACTCCAGCCCCAGCATTTT,CASSEAGPTLQPQHF
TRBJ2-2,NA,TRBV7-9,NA,TGTGCCAGCACCGCAGCGAACACCGGGGAGCTGTTTTTT,CASTAANTGELFF
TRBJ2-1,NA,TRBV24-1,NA,TGTGCCACCAGTGTTGCAGGCTCTATCTACAATGAGCAGTTCTTC,CATSVAGSIYNEQFF
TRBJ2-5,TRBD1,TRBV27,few,TGTGCCAGCAGTCCCTGGACAGGGCCCGTGCCCCAGTACTTC,CASSPWTGPVPQYF